This T cell receptor beta chain was sequenced in a study of T-cell memory formation after mild COVID-19. Study context: Clusters were largely donor specific.

This clonotype was seen at least ten times. In TCRdb, the 5' RACE reads were re-called with MiXCR into one record per CDR3 protein. The sample yields about 250,000 distinct CDR3 sequences, less than 20% seen once. This CDR3 is 16 amino acids long. In germline, CDR1 is MGHRA, CDR2 YSYEKL. The V end lost 4 bases, the J end lost 0 bases, and 13 bases lay between the germline ends. The receptor's source is an adult woman who had mild COVID-19 (a few samples of this study predate the infection). Cell type and time point are not known. Specimen: PBMCs or a T cell subset sorted from them (not recorded which). The chain has TRBV4-1 and TRBJ1-3; D gene ambiguous. DNA for the CDR3: TGCGCCAGCAGCCGGAGTGGTAAGGCCTCTGGAAACACCATATATTTT. As protein: CASSRSGKASGNTIYF.